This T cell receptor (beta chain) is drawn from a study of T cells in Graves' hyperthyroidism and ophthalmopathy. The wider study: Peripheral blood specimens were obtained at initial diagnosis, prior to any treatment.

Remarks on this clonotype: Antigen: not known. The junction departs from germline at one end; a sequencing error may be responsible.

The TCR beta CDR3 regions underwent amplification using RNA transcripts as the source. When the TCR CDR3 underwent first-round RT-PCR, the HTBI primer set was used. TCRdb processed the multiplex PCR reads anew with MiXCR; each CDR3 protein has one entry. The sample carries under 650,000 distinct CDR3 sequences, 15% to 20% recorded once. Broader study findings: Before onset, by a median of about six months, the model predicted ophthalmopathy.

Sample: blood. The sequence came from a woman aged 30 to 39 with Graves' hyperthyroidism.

For the CDR3, the DNA is TGCGCCAGCAGTGAGACAGGGCGGGCCGGCTACGCCTTC. Translating it yields CASSETGRAGYAF. V gene TRBV10-2 combines with J gene TRBJ1-2; possibly TRBD1 for D (6 bases). From germline, CDR1 is WSHSY and CDR2 SAAADI. The CDR3 loop spans 13 amino acids.